This TCR beta chain comes out of a study of blood T cell repertoires in COVID-19. The germline gives CDR1 MDHEN, CDR2 SYDVKM. The CDR3 totals 15 residues. The V and J ends lost 2 bases and 6 bases respectively, with 14 bases between them. The table came from immunoSEQ multiplex PCR; TCRdb's copy has only in-frame clones and leaves some out. This sample yields 250,000 to 300,000 clones, of which under 95% are seen a single time; 2% to 2.5% belongs to the top ten. The specimen sequenced was PBMCs or T cells enriched from blood (not recorded which). The genes are TRBV28 and TRBJ1-5; TRBD1 might be the D (6 bases). The source of this sequence is a woman in her thirties or forties with acute COVID-19. The CDR3: CASSLGRGWTQPQHF. CDR3 coding DNA: TGTGCCAGCAGTTTAGGCAGGGGCTGGACTCAGCCCCAGCATTTT.